The 4 T cell receptor beta chains below were found in one sample sequenced in a study of identical twins. TCRdb called the 5' RACE reads again in MiXCR, with one record for every CDR3 protein. The repertoire consists of about 520,000 distinct CDR3 sequences, with around 20% occurring once and the leading ten covering roughly 0.9%. A further study also used this sample, focusing on T cells expressing NK-cell markers.

Material: CD4+ T cells sorted from blood. Receptor source: a woman younger than 30 in good health.

V is TRBV5-1 and J is TRBJ2-1; D uncertain. V was pared by 0 bases and J by 11 bases, with 12 bases between. This CDR3 has 13 amino acids. The germline V gene encodes CDR1 SGHRS and CDR2 YFSETQ. The chain's CDR3 is CASSLEGSTKQFF. The CDR3 DNA sequence: TGCGCCAGCAGCTTGGAGGGTTCCACTAAGCAGTTCTTC.

In its sample, this clonotype was seen a few times. The CDR3 DNA sequence: TGCGCCAGCAGCTTTGGGACAGGGGTCGGATACAATGAGCAGTTCTTC. Translating gives CASSFGTGVGYNEQFF. This sequence joins TRBV5-1 and TRBJ2-1; 10 positions agree with TRBD1. V shed 2 bases, J shed 4 bases, and the junction held 6 bases outside the gene matches. The CDR3 has 16 amino acids. Germline CDR1 is SGHRS and CDR2 is YFSETQ. The full variable domain, with the rest looked up from reference TRBV5-1 and TRBJ2-1, is KAGVTQTPRYLIKTRGQQVTLSCSPISGHRSVSWYQQTPGQGLQFLFEYFSETQRNKGNFPGRFSGRQFSNSRSEMNVSTLELGDSALYLCASSFGTGVGYNEQFFGPGTRLTVL.

The chain employs TRBV5-1 and TRBJ1-5, with D uncertain. The germline gives CDR1 SGHRS, CDR2 YFSETQ. The V gene lost 7 bases and the J gene lost 0 bases, with 8 bases spanning the gap. This CDR3 is 13 amino acids long. CDR3 amino acids: CASAGDSNQPQHF. For the CDR3, the DNA is TGCGCCAGCGCAGGAGATAGCAATCAGCCCCAGCATTTT.

The table lists this clonotype with a few counts. The chain couples TRBV12-3 or TRBV12-4 to TRBJ2-1; no clear D. The length of the CDR3 is 15 residues. Trimming stripped 2 bases from V and 5 bases from J, with 13 bases between. Here the CDR3 reads CASSLRPAEDNEQFF. The DNA for the CDR3 is TGTGCCAGCAGTTTAAGGCCGGCTGAGGACAATGAGCAGTTCTTC.